Listed below are T cell receptor beta chains from one sample, sequenced in a study of metastatic and nonmetastatic thyroid tumors. TCRdb re-called clones via MiXCR from the PCR reads. The sample yields 22,000 or so clones, approximately 23% seen once. Material: tumor tissue. Receptors were obtained from a female donor with papillary thyroid cancer or a benign thyroid nodule (not recorded which). Some clones in this sample may be carry-over from other donors' samples. CDR3s include the opening cysteine and the closing phenylalanine or tryptophan. Each record gives: D gene, V gene, clone size, J gene, CDR3 protein, CDR3 DNA. D genes are given only for firm matches. Where a row states a size, it is once, few, many or the class of an expanded clone; other rows omit it.

>TRBD1|TRBV27|many|TRBJ2-7
CASSLLFGQGYEQYF
TGTGCCAGCAGTTTACTTTTCGGACAGGGTTACGAGCAGTACTTC
>TRBD2|TRBV19|many|TRBJ2-1
CATSPGLALYNEQFF
TGTGCCACATCCCCGGGACTAGCGCTTTACAATGAGCAGTTCTTC
>NA|TRBV4-1|medium-sized|TRBJ1-5
CASKGQVNGNQPQHF
TGCGCCAGCAAGGGACAAGTTAACGGCAATCAGCCCCAGCATTTT
>NA|TRBV6-2/TRBV6-3|few|TRBJ1-6
CAISSYNSPLHF
TGTGCCATCAGCTCCTATAATTCACCCCTCCACTTT
>TRBD1|TRBV30|NA|TRBJ1-5
CAWSVGTGDSNQPQHF
TGTGCCTGGAGTGTCGGGACAGGGGACAGCAATCAGCCCCAGCATTTT
>NA|TRBV12-3/TRBV12-4|few|TRBJ1-2
CASSFRDSNYGYTF
TGTGCCAGCAGTTTCAGGGACTCTAACTATGGCTACACCTTC
>NA|TRBV11-3|once|TRBJ2-7
CAGGQTYQQYF
TGTGCCGGAGGGCAGACTTATCAGCAGTACTTC
>NA|TRBV6-5|few|TRBJ2-3
CASSRRGVTSSTDTQYF
TGTGCCAGCAGTCGGCGTGGAGTGACGAGCTCCACAGATACGCAGTATTTT
>NA|TRBV11-2|few|TRBJ2-7
CASSSYRDGYEQYF
TGTGCCAGCAGCTCATACCGGGACGGCTACGAGCAGTACTTC
>NA|TRBV20-1|NA|TRBJ2-3
CSATRTQRTDFFDTQYF
TGCAGTGCCACCCGAACCCAGCGGACAGACTTTTTTGATACGCAGTATTTT
>NA|TRBV27|many|TRBJ1-1
CASTVRRGGTEAFF
TGTGCCAGCACCGTAAGGAGAGGCGGCACTGAAGCTTTCTTT
>TRBD1|TRBV15|medium-sized|TRBJ1-2
CATRTPGQGKKGYTF
TGTGCCACCAGGACACCGGGACAGGGGAAGAAGGGCTACACCTTC
>NA|TRBV20-1|once|TRBJ2-7
CSAGLPGKVYEQYF
TGCAGTGCGGGCCTACCGGGCAAGGTCTACGAGCAGTACTTC
>NA|TRBV7-9|NA|TRBJ1-1
CSSTLRGGAEAFF
TGTTCCAGCACCTTAAGAGGCGGTGCTGAAGCTTTCTTT
>NA|TRBV6-2/TRBV6-3|few|TRBJ1-1
CASRRQVNTEAFF
TGTGCCAGCAGGAGACAGGTGAACACTGAAGCTTTCTTT
>NA|TRBV20-1|NA|TRBJ2-7
CSAREGGVQGIHEQYF
TGCAGTGCTAGAGAGGGCGGGGTACAGGGGATCCACGAGCAGTACTTC
>TRBD2|TRBV6-5|NA|TRBJ2-1
CASREHPGGEQFF
TGTGCCAGTCGGGAACACCCGGGGGGTGAGCAGTTCTTC
>TRBD1|TRBV29-1|few|TRBJ2-1
CSVEVGRGLGNEQFF
TGCAGCGTTGAGGTTGGCAGGGGGCTTGGCAATGAGCAGTTCTTC
>NA|TRBV28|NA|TRBJ1-5
CASSLWDGWGSSEPQHF
TGTGCCAGCAGTTTATGGGACGGATGGGGGTCTTCGGAGCCCCAGCATTTT
>NA|TRBV7-8|many|TRBJ2-3
CASSLNPRSPDTQYF
TGTGCCAGCAGCTTGAATCCTAGGAGTCCAGATACGCAGTATTTT
>TRBD2|TRBV6-1|few|TRBJ2-7
CASSAGGTYEQYF
TGTGCCAGCAGTGCGGGAGGGACCTACGAGCAGTACTTC
>TRBD1|TRBV15|NA|TRBJ1-2
CATSRDQTGIYGYAF
TGTGCCACCAGCAGAGATCAGACAGGGATCTATGGCTACGCCTTT
>NA|TRBV5-5|NA|TRBJ1-2
CASSLYRASNYGYTF
TGTGCCAGCAGCTTGTACCGGGCGAGTAACTATGGCTACACCTTC
>NA|TRBV6-1|few|TRBJ1-1
CASSHSSGGAETEAFF
TGTGCCAGCAGTCATTCGTCGGGGGGCGCGGAAACTGAAGCTTTCTTT
>NA|TRBV6-6|few|TRBJ2-3
CASSYSGRASTDTQYF
TGTGCCAGCAGTTACTCGGGCAGGGCTAGCACAGATACGCAGTATTTT
>NA|TRBV20-1|NA|TRBJ1-1
CNARVGEGFITEAFF
TGCAATGCTAGAGTTGGCGAGGGCTTTATAACTGAAGCTTTCTTT
>TRBD1|TRBV11-3|few|TRBJ2-7
CASRLDGQGLWEQYF
TGTGCCAGCAGATTAGACGGACAGGGTCTATGGGAGCAGTACTTC
>NA|TRBV6-1|many|TRBJ1-1
CASSEARGENPQAFF
TGTGCCAGCAGTGAGGCTCGGGGCGAAAATCCTCAAGCTTTCTTT
>NA|TRBV5-1|NA|TRBJ2-3
CASSLEFSGGGETDTQYF
TGCGCCAGCAGCTTGGAGTTCTCAGGGGGAGGGGAAACAGATACGCAGTATTTT
>NA|TRBV3-1|NA|TRBJ2-1
CASIQLAQHLSSYNEHFF
TGTGCCAGCATCCAATTAGCGCAACACTTGAGCTCCTACAATGAGCATTTCTTC
>NA|TRBV13|NA|TRBJ2-2
CASSLGAGTGELFF
TGTGCCAGCAGCTTGGGAGCCGGCACCGGGGAGCTGTTTTTT
>TRBD1|TRBV6-4|NA|TRBJ2-2
CASNKQGQGNTGELFF
TGTGCCAGCAATAAGCAGGGACAGGGAAACACCGGGGAGCTGTTTTTT
>NA|TRBV24-1|NA|TRBJ2-1
CATSDSSPSGYNEQFF
TGTGCCACCAGTGACTCTTCACCAAGCGGCTACAATGAGCAGTTCTTC
>TRBD2|TRBV20-1|medium-sized|TRBJ2-1
CSASGLAATNEQFF
TGCAGTGCTTCGGGACTAGCGGCTACAAATGAGCAGTTCTTC
>NA|TRBV7-6|few|TRBJ2-7
CASSPGGGGGYEQYF
TGTGCCAGCAGCCCTGGGGGGGGCGGAGGGTACGAGCAGTACTTC
>TRBD1|TRBV11-2|NA|TRBJ2-7
CASSHLRTGAHGSRYEQYF
TGTGCCAGCAGTCATCTCCGGACAGGAGCCCATGGGTCCAGATACGAGCAGTACTTC
>TRBD2|TRBV6-2/TRBV6-3|NA|TRBJ2-1
CASSYLGTSNEQFF
TGTGCCAGCAGTTACCTCGGGACTAGCAATGAGCAGTTCTTC
>TRBD1|TRBV7-4|many|TRBJ2-4
CASSGQGGRAKNIQYF
TGTGCCAGCAGCGGACAGGGGGGGAGGGCCAAAAACATTCAGTACTTC
>TRBD1|TRBV4-3|many|TRBJ2-3
CASSQATGGLDTQYF
TGCGCCAGCAGCCAAGCCACAGGGGGGTTAGATACGCAGTATTTT
>TRBD2|TRBV14|NA|TRBJ2-1
CASSQDLLAGMDEQFF
TGTGCCAGCAGCCAAGATTTACTAGCGGGAATGGATGAGCAGTTCTTC
>TRBD2|TRBV7-6|few|TRBJ2-1
CASSLPSAGGFYNEQFF
TGTGCCAGCAGCTTACCCTCTGCGGGGGGCTTCTACAATGAGCAGTTCTTC
>NA|TRBV20-1|NA|TRBJ1-6
CSARDYRDSYNSPLHF
TGCAGTGCTAGAGATTACCGGGACTCCTATAATTCACCCCTCCACTTT
>NA|TRBV7-2|once|TRBJ2-5
CASSSDSGLETQYF
TGTGCCAGCAGCTCGGACAGTGGGCTAGAGACCCAGTACTTC
>NA|TRBV12-3/TRBV12-4|few|TRBJ2-4
CASSLGLAKNIQYF
TGTGCCAGCAGTTTAGGTCTAGCCAAAAACATTCAGTACTTC
>NA|TRBV20-1|medium-sized|TRBJ2-3
CSANRGDWPGTDTQYF
TGCAGTGCTAACCGAGGGGACTGGCCCGGCACAGATACGCAGTATTTT
>NA|TRBV2|NA|TRBJ2-7
CASSEEGMYTGQYF
TGTGCCAGCAGTGAAGAGGGGATGTATACGGGGCAGTACTTC
>NA|TRBV20-1|few|TRBJ2-5
CSAPPSGSETQYF
TGCAGTGCTCCCCCGTCGGGCAGTGAGACCCAGTACTTC
>TRBD2|TRBV10-3|NA|TRBJ2-2
CAAETSGSRELFF
TGTGCCGCCGAGACTAGCGGGAGCCGGGAGCTGTTTTTT
>NA|TRBV6-5|many|TRBJ2-1
CASSYGSEGYNEQFF
TGTGCCAGCAGTTACGGTTCCGAGGGCTACAATGAGCAGTTCTTC
>NA|TRBV20-1|NA|TRBJ1-2
CSAREGERGERNYGYTF
TGCAGTGCTAGAGAGGGGGAAAGGGGTGAGAGGAACTATGGCTACACCTTC
>TRBD2|TRBV6-2/TRBV6-3|NA|TRBJ2-3
CASRQTSGTDTQYF
TGTGCCAGCAGACAAACTAGCGGCACAGATACGCAGTATTTT
>NA|TRBV12-3/TRBV12-4|few|TRBJ1-5
CAGSFGEGQPQHF
TGTGCAGGCAGTTTCGGGGAGGGGCAGCCCCAGCATTTT
>NA|TRBV10-1|NA|TRBJ2-1
CASSDGGSYNEQFF
TGCGCCAGCAGTGATGGCGGATCCTACAATGAGCAGTTCTTC
>NA|TRBV5-4|many|TRBJ1-4
CASSLGRGVGEKLFF
TGTGCCAGCAGCTTAGGGAGGGGCGTCGGTGAAAAACTGTTTTTT
>NA|TRBV5-1|NA|TRBJ2-7
CASILRVFYEQYF
TGCGCCAGCATCTTAAGGGTTTTCTACGAGCAGTACTTC